This T cell receptor beta chain was documented in a study of blood T cell repertoires in COVID-19. Study overall: The United States, Italy and Spain were the sources of the acute and convalescent COVID-19 samples.

Looked up from germline, CDR1 is SQVTM and CDR2 is ANQGSEA. This CDR3 comprises 12 residues. With 7 bases removed from V and 2 bases from J, the gap between germline ends came to 12 bases. In the authors' methods: Quantification of nucleated cells was approximated via reference gene primer amplification. Libraries were prepared by immunoSEQ multiplex PCR; TCRdb keeps only in-frame clonotypes and omits some of them. V and J calls and clone size follow that table, whereas D and trimming were derived from the DNA. The table shows some 230,000 clones, with about 88% occurring only once. The V call is TRBV29-1, the J call TRBJ2-7; D might be TRBD2 (6 bases). This receptor was taken from a man aged 45-65 years who had recovered from COVID-19. Sequenced sample: peripheral blood. CDR3 loop: CSGRVGTYEQYF. As DNA, the CDR3 is TGCAGCGGGAGGGTGGGCACCTACGAGCAGTACTTC.